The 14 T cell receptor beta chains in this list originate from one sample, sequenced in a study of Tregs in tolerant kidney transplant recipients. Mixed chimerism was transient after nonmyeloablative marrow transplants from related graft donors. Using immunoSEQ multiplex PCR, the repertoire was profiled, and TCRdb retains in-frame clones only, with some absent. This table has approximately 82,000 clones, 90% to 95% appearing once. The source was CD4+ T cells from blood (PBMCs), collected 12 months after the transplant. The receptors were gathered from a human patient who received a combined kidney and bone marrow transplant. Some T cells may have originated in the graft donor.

The CDR3 nucleotides read TGTGCCAGCAGGGACAGGCCCTACGAGCAGTACTTC. Its protein is CASRDRPYEQYF. The gene calls are TRBV27 and TRBJ2-7; TRBD1 matches at 7 bases. The CDR3 length is 12 residues. After removal of 6 bases from V and 2 bases from J, the junction contained 1 base not matched to a gene. Germline CDR1 reads MNHEY; CDR2 reads SMNVEV (reference sequence).

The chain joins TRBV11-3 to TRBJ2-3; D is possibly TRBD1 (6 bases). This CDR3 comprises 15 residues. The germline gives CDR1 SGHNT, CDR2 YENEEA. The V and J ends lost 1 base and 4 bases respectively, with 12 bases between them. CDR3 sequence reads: CASSLGGRGADTQYF. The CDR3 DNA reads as TGTGCCAGCAGCTTAGGCGGCAGGGGTGCAGATACGCAGTATTTT. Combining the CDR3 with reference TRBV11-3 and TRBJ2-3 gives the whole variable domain EAGVVQSPRYKIIEKKQPVAFWCNPISGHNTLYWYLQNLGQGPELLIRYENEEAVDDSQLPKDRFSAERLKGVDSTLKIQPAELGDSAVYLCASSLGGRGADTQYFGPGTRLTVL.

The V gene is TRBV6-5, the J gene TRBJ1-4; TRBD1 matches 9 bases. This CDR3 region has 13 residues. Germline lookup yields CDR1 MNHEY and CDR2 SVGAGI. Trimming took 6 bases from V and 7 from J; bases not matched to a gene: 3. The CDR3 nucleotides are TGTGCCAGCAGGGGACAGGGAGTTGAAAAACTGTTTTTT. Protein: CASRGQGVEKLFF.

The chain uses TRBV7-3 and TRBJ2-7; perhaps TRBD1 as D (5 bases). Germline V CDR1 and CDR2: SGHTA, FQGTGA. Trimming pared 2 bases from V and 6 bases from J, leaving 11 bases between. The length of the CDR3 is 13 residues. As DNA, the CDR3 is TGTGCCAGCAGCTTAGGGGTCCAGGGCGAGCAGTACTTC. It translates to CASSLGVQGEQYF.

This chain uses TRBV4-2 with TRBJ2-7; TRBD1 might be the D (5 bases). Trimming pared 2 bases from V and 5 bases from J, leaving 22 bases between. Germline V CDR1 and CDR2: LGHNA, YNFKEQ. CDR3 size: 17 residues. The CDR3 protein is CASSQRGSGIKLDEQYF. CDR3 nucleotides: TGTGCCAGCAGCCAAAGGGGTTCTGGGATCAAGCTGGACGAGCAGTACTTC.

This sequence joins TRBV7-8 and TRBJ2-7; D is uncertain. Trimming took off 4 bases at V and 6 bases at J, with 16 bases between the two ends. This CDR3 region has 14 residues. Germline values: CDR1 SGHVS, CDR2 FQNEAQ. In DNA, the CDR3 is TGTGCCAGCAGCTCACAGTGGTGGCAAGTCGAGCAGTACTTC. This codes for CASSSQWWQVEQYF.

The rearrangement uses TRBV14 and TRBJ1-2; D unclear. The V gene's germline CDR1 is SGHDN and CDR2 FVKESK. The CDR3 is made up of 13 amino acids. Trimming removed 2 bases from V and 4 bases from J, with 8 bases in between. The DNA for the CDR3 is TGTGCCAGCAGCCAATTTAGTTCCTATGGCTACACCTTC. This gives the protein CASSQFSSYGYTF.

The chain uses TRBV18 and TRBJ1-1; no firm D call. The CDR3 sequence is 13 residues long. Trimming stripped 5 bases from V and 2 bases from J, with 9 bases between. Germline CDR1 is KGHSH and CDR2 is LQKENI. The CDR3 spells CASSESANTEAFF. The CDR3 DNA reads TGTGCCAGCTCAGAGAGCGCTAACACTGAAGCTTTCTTT.

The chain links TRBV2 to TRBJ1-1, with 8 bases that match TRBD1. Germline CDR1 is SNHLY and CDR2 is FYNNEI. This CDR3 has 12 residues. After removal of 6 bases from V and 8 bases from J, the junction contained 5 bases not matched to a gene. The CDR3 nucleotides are TGTGCCAGCAGGGACCGGGACAGGGAAGCTTTCTTT. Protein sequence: CASRDRDREAFF.

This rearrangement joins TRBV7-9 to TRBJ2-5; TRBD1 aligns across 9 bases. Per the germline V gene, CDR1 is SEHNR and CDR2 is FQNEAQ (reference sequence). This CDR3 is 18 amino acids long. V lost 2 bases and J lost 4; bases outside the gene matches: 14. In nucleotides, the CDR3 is TGTGCCAGCAGCTTATGGGGGAGCACAGGGGGCTTTCGAGAGACCCAGTACTTC. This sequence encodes CASSLWGSTGGFRETQYF. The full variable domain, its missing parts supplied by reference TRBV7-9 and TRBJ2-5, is DTGVSQNPRHKITKRGQNVTFRCDPISEHNRLYWYRQTLGQGPEFLTYFQNEAQLEKSRLLSDRFSAERPKGSFSTLEIQRTEQGDSAMYLCASSLWGSTGGFRETQYFGPGTRLLVL.

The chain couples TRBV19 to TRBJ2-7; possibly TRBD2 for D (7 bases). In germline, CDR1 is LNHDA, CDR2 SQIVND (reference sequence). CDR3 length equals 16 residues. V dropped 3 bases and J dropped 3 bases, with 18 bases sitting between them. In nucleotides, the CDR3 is TGTGCCAGTAGTATTGGGGGGGGGCTGAAGTTCTACGAGCAGTACTTC. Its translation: CASSIGGGLKFYEQYF.

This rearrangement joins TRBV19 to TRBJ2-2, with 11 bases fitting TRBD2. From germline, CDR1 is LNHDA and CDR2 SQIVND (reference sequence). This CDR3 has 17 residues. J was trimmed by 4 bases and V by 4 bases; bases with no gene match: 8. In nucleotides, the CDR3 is TGTGCCAGTAGTAAACAAGCTAGCGGGGGGTTCACCGGGGAGCTGTTTTTT. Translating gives CASSKQASGGFTGELFF.

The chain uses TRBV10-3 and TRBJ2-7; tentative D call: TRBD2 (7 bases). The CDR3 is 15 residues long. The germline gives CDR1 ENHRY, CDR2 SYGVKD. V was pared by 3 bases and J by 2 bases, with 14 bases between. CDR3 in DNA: TGTGCCATCAGTGAAGGAGGGGGGGGGCCCTACGAGCAGTACTTC. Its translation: CAISEGGGGPYEQYF.

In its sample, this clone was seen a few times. The CDR3 is CASSRTGYEQYF. The CDR3, as DNA: TGTGCCAGCAGCCGTACGGGTTACGAGCAGTACTTC. This chain connects TRBV14 to TRBJ2-7; D call uncertain. The CDR3 extends over 12 amino acids. The V end was cut by 4 bases, the J end by 4 bases, with 8 bases between. CDR1 is SGHDN and CDR2 is FVKESK in the germline V gene.